The rows below give T cell receptor beta chains drawn from one sample of a study of regulatory T cells in long-lasting Graves disease. TCRdb ran MiXCR on the multiplex PCR reads and lists one entry per CDR3 protein. Of over 350,000 distinct CDR3 sequences in the sample, around 21% were seen once. The material sequenced was peripheral blood mononuclear cells (PBMCs), taken when the disease was refractory, from a patient treated with antithyroid drugs. All receptors derive from a female donor with Graves disease. Each CDR3 is given with its conserved first and last residue. The D gene is left open where the match is weak. Clone size is not always given. Where it is, it says once, few, many or a class for expanded clones.

>TRBV7-2|TRBJ2-7|many|-
CASSLGESGSSYEQYF
TGTGCCAGCAGCTTAGGAGAGAGCGGCAGCTCCTACGAGCAGTACTTC
>TRBV6-5|TRBJ2-7|many|TRBD1
CASSYSPQGNEQYF
TGTGCCAGCAGTTACTCCCCACAGGGGAACGAGCAGTACTTC
>TRBV20-1|TRBJ2-7|few|TRBD1
CSARGTGAREQYF
TGCAGTGCTAGAGGGACAGGGGCGAGAGAGCAGTACTTC
>TRBV29-1|TRBJ2-2|-|-
CSVGVGGPGELFF
TGCAGCGTTGGGGTCGGGGGTCCAGGGGAGCTGTTTTTT
>TRBV20-1|TRBJ1-5|few|-
CSARDPARRAGDQPQHF
TGCAGTGCTAGAGATCCGGCCCGGAGAGCTGGCGATCAGCCCCAGCATTTT
>TRBV19|TRBJ2-7|-|-
CASNRLSQSSYEQYF
TGTGCCAGTAACCGGTTAAGCCAGAGCTCCTACGAGCAGTACTTC
>TRBV6-1|TRBJ1-5|few|-
CASSDRVAQPQHF
TGTGCCAGCAGTGACAGGGTAGCTCAGCCCCAGCATTTT
>TRBV6-2/TRBV6-3|TRBJ2-7|-|TRBD1
CASSDRGTYEQYF
TGTGCCAGCAGCGACAGGGGGACCTACGAGCAGTACTTC
>TRBV28|TRBJ2-2|many|-
CASWMGVTGELFF
TGTGCCAGTTGGATGGGTGTCACCGGGGAGCTGTTTTTT
>TRBV18|TRBJ2-7|many|-
CASSPPPGRSYEQYF
TGTGCCAGCTCACCCCCACCGGGGAGGTCCTACGAGCAGTACTTC
>TRBV6-2/TRBV6-3|TRBJ1-3|-|-
CASSYTGTTRSGNTIYF
TGTGCCAGCAGTTATACCGGGACAACTCGCTCTGGAAACACCATATATTTT
>TRBV28|TRBJ2-1|few|-
CASSQSGSSSYNEQFF
TGTGCCAGCAGTCAGAGCGGCAGCAGCTCCTACAATGAGCAGTTCTTC
>TRBV6-1|TRBJ2-4|few|TRBD2
CASSEDAWAGEEAKNIQYF
TGTGCCAGCAGTGAAGATGCCTGGGCGGGAGAGGAGGCCAAAAACATTCAGTACTTC